A selection of T cell receptor beta chains follows, all from one sample in a study of TIL therapy for anti-PD-1-resistant metastatic lung cancer. Measured with immunoSEQ multiplex PCR; TCRdb has only the in-frame clones, and not every one. The table shows around 50,000 clones, with about 73% occurring only once. Here the sequenced sample was blood, taken at baseline. These receptors all stem from a person aged 25-85 years with non-small cell lung cancer. CDR3s include the opening cysteine and the closing phenylalanine or tryptophan. D genes are given only for firm matches. Expanded clones get a size class; other rows say once, few or many, or leave the size out.

size	V	D	J	DNA	CDR3
NA	TRBV5-1	TRBD1	TRBJ2-7	TGCGCCAGCAGCTTTCGGGACAGAAGCTACGAGCAGTACTTC	CASSFRDRSYEQYF
NA	TRBV9	NA	TRBJ2-7	TGTGCCAGCAGCGTCTCATTAGGGGTCTCCTACGAGCAGTACTTC	CASSVSLGVSYEQYF
NA	TRBV18	NA	TRBJ2-7	TGTGCCAGCTCACCACCGGCACGGTTCTCCTACGAGCAGTACTTC	CASSPPARFSYEQYF
NA	TRBV6-4	TRBD1	TRBJ2-6	TGTGCCAGCAGTGAATGGGACAGGGGGGCCGGGGCCAACGTCCTGACTTTC	CASSEWDRGAGANVLTF
NA	TRBV13	TRBD1	TRBJ1-4	TGTGCCAGCAGCTCCCGGGACAGGGGGCAAGCTAATGAAAAACTGTTTTTT	CASSSRDRGQANEKLFF
few	TRBV5-1	TRBD1	TRBJ1-2	TGCGCCAGCCAGATGTGGACAGGGGGAAACTATGGCTACACCTTC	CASQMWTGGNYGYTF
NA	TRBV19	NA	TRBJ1-5	TGTGCCAGTAGCGATGGCCACCAGTACAGGGAGCGACAGCCCCAGCATTTT	CASSDGHQYRERQPQHF
NA	TRBV6-1	NA	TRBJ1-1	TGTGCCAGCACCCGCCCCCGGGGGGTAAACACTGAAGCTTTCTTT	CASTRPRGVNTEAFF
NA	TRBV4-3	TRBD1	TRBJ2-7	TGCGCCAGCAGCCAAGATAAGTTACGGCAGGGGGCGCGTGAGCAGTACTTC	CASSQDKLRQGAREQYF
NA	TRBV27	TRBD1	TRBJ1-1	TGTGCCAGCAGACGGGACAGGGTGCGGACTGAAGCTTTCTTT	CASRRDRVRTEAFF
NA	TRBV19	NA	TRBJ1-2	TGTGCCAGTAGTACCTCAAGGGGAAGTTTTAACTATGGCTACACCTTC	CASSTSRGSFNYGYTF
once	TRBV19	NA	TRBJ1-6	TGTGCCAGTAGTATGAGGGGATTTGATAATTCACCCCTCCACTTT	CASSMRGFDNSPLHF
few	TRBV28	NA	TRBJ2-5	TGTGCCAGCAGTTTACAATGGACAGAACAAGAGACCCAGTACTTC	CASSLQWTEQETQYF
NA	TRBV4-3	NA	TRBJ2-1	TGCGCCAGCAAGACTACTGGGCACAATGAGCAGTTCTTC	CASKTTGHNEQFF
NA	TRBV9	NA	TRBJ1-1	TGTGCCAGCAGCGTATCGCCAGTGAACACTGAAGCTTTCTTT	CASSVSPVNTEAFF
NA	TRBV30	NA	TRBJ2-3	TGTGCCTGGAGTAGGGGGACCACAGATACGCAGTATTTT	CAWSRGTTDTQYF
few	TRBV28	TRBD1	TRBJ1-5	TGTGCCAGCAAACCGACCCCGGGACAGTTCTTTCAGCCCCAGCATTTT	CASKPTPGQFFQPQHF
NA	TRBV7-9	NA	TRBJ1-4	TGTGCCAGCAGCTTAGGGCTAGCCCATGAAAAACTGTTTTTT	CASSLGLAHEKLFF
NA	TRBV6-5	NA	TRBJ2-6	TGTGCCAGCGGTTTAACAGGGCCCGGGGCCAACGTCCTGACTTTC	CASGLTGPGANVLTF
once	TRBV5-8	NA	TRBJ2-2	TGTGCCAGCAGCTTTACAGGGACCTACACCGGGGAGCTGTTTTTT	CASSFTGTYTGELFF
NA	TRBV19	NA	TRBJ1-1	TGTGCCAGTAGTATAGGAACAGATGGCAGCTTGAACACTGAAGCTTTCTTT	CASSIGTDGSLNTEAFF
NA	TRBV6-1	NA	TRBJ1-6	TGTGCCAGCCAAGGAGCAGGGACTAATAATTCACCCCTCCACTTT	CASQGAGTNNSPLHF
NA	TRBV19	NA	TRBJ2-2	TGTGCCACCCAAGGGGGGGACACCGGGGAGCTGTTTTTT	CATQGGDTGELFF
NA	TRBV5-4	NA	TRBJ1-2	TGTGCCAGCACCACATATGACCCGGGCTATGGCTACACCTTC	CASTTYDPGYGYTF
NA	TRBV9	TRBD1	TRBJ1-4	TGTGCCAGCAGCCCACGGGACAGGGGCGAAAAACTGTTTTTT	CASSPRDRGEKLFF
few	TRBV11-1	TRBD1	TRBJ2-5	TGTGCCAGCAGCGATCCATTTGGTACAGGGGAGATTGTGGAGACCCAGTACTTC	CASSDPFGTGEIVETQYF
once	TRBV11-2	TRBD2	TRBJ2-5	TGTGCCAGCAGCTTAGTGGTGGGAGGGCCTAAGACCCAGTACTTC	CASSLVVGGPKTQYF
medium-sized	TRBV6-5	TRBD1	TRBJ1-6	TGTGCCAGCAGTCGGGACAGGGCATGGAATTCACCCCTCCACTTT	CASSRDRAWNSPLHF
NA	TRBV12-5	NA	TRBJ2-1	TGTGCTAGTTCAAGGGGGGATGAGCAGTTCTTC	CASSRGDEQFF
NA	TRBV28	TRBD1	TRBJ2-2	TGTGCCAGCAGTCGGACAGGGAACACCGGGGAGCTGTTTTTT	CASSRTGNTGELFF
NA	TRBV27	NA	TRBJ2-7	TGTGCCAGCAGAAAGGATCCTACCTACGAGCAGTACTTC	CASRKDPTYEQYF
once	TRBV7-2	NA	TRBJ2-5	TGTGCCAGCAGCTTCGGGCCCCAAGAGACCCAGTACTTC	CASSFGPQETQYF
NA	TRBV4-1	TRBD2	TRBJ2-7	TGCGCCAGCAGCCAAGAAATTCCGCGGGCTAGCGGGGGTACAATAACCTACGAGCAGTACTTC	CASSQEIPRASGGTITYEQYF
NA	TRBV14	NA	TRBJ1-6	TGTGCCAGCAGCCCCCAGGGGATATCCTATAATTCACCCCTCCACTTT	CASSPQGISYNSPLHF
NA	TRBV23-1	NA	TRBJ1-1	TGCGCCAGCAGTCGGACACCGAACACTGAAGCTTTCTTT	CASSRTPNTEAFF
NA	TRBV27	NA	TRBJ2-1	TGTGCCAGCAGCAGGGCCACCTACAATGAGCAGTTCTTC	CASSRATYNEQFF
NA	TRBV25-1	NA	TRBJ1-1	TGTGCCAGCACTGGACGGTTTGAAGCTTTCTTT	CASTGRFEAFF
few	TRBV2	NA	TRBJ2-7	TGTGCCAGTAGAGCCCAGACGGACAACTACGAGCAGTACTTC	CASRAQTDNYEQYF
NA	TRBV5-4	NA	TRBJ2-2	TGTGCCAGCAGCTTGGGGACTCAGAACACCGGGGAGCTGTTTTTT	CASSLGTQNTGELFF
NA	TRBV19	TRBD1	TRBJ2-6	TGTGCCAGTAGTAAGCCCGGGACAGCTGGGGCCAACGTCCTGACTTTC	CASSKPGTAGANVLTF
NA	TRBV7-2	NA	TRBJ2-1	TGTGCCAGCAGCCTCGGACAGTCTAATGAGCAGTTCTTC	CASSLGQSNEQFF
few	TRBV7-9	TRBD1	TRBJ1-2	TGTGCCAGCAGCTTCGGACAGGGGCGACCGTATGGCTACACCTTC	CASSFGQGRPYGYTF
NA	TRBV7-2	NA	TRBJ2-3	TGTGCCAGCATGTCCAGGGTCCAAGATACGCAGTATTTT	CASMSRVQDTQYF
once	TRBV5-1	NA	TRBJ2-7	TGCGCCAGCAGCTTGCTTGGCAGGGGGGTCTCCTACGAGCAGTACTTC	CASSLLGRGVSYEQYF
few	TRBV6-5	TRBD1	TRBJ2-7	TGTGCCAGCAGGAAAGGGACAGGGGAGGGGTACGAGCAGTACTTC	CASRKGTGEGYEQYF
few	TRBV15	NA	TRBJ2-7	TGTGCCACCAGCAGAGACAGGGCCTCCTACGAGCAGTACTTC	CATSRDRASYEQYF
NA	TRBV5-1	NA	TRBJ2-2	TGCGCCAGCAGCTCGGCAGGGACGAACACCGGGGAGCTGTTTTTT	CASSSAGTNTGELFF
NA	TRBV7-7	TRBD2	TRBJ2-3	TGTGCTAGCAGCGTCGGGGGGTCTAGCACAGATACGCAGTATTTT	CASSVGGSSTDTQYF
NA	TRBV23-1	NA	TRBJ1-5	TGCGCCAGCAGTCAAGGGAGCCGAGGGAACGGGAGATCAAGTCAGCCCCAGCATTTT	CASSQGSRGNGRSSQPQHF
NA	TRBV7-2	NA	TRBJ1-1	TGTGCCAGCAGCTTAGCGTGGACCCAGACCGAAGCTTTCTTT	CASSLAWTQTEAFF
NA	TRBV6-5	NA	TRBJ2-3	TGTGCCAGCAGCATAAGGGGCGTCAGCACAGATACGCAGTATTTT	CASSIRGVSTDTQYF
NA	TRBV7-2	NA	TRBJ2-3	TGTGCCAGCACCATTAGGGGAACAGATACGCAGTATTTT	CASTIRGTDTQYF
few	TRBV5-4	NA	TRBJ1-5	TGTGCCAGCAGCTTGGGCCCAACAGGGCGCCGCGGCAATCAGCCCCAGCATTTT	CASSLGPTGRRGNQPQHF
NA	TRBV7-2	TRBD1	TRBJ2-1	TGTGCCAGCAGCCTAGGGACAGGGTTCGATGAGCAGTTCTTC	CASSLGTGFDEQFF
NA	TRBV28	TRBD2	TRBJ2-3	TGTGCCAGCAGTCCCTTACCCCGTAGTAGCGGGAGAGGAGCAGATACGCAGTATTTT	CASSPLPRSSGRGADTQYF
NA	TRBV4-2	TRBD1	TRBJ2-7	TGTGCCAGCAGCCAAGAGGACAGGGGAGGGGGCGAGCAGTACTTC	CASSQEDRGGGEQYF
NA	TRBV28	TRBD1	TRBJ1-5	TGTGCCAGCAGGGGGGGGACAGGTCAGGGTCAGCCCCAGCATTTT	CASRGGTGQGQPQHF
NA	TRBV5-8	TRBD1	TRBJ2-7	TGTGCCAGCAGGGCCTGGGGACAGGGGTACGAGCAGTACTTC	CASRAWGQGYEQYF
few	TRBV9	NA	TRBJ2-3	TGTGCCAGCTCATTCGGGGGCGATGGGGCAGATACGCAGTATTTT	CASSFGGDGADTQYF
NA	TRBV6-1	TRBD1	TRBJ1-5	TGTGCCAGCAGTGTCGACAGGGGTCAGCCCCAGCATTTT	CASSVDRGQPQHF